The rows below give T cell receptor beta chains drawn from one sample of a study of vaccination and CD4 T cells after COVID-19. These receptors lack a known antigen. TCRdb called the PCR reads again in MiXCR, with one record for every CDR3 protein. Seen here are approximately 13,000 distinct CDR3 sequences, roughly 36% observed once, and the top ten hold about 17%. What was sequenced was cultured CD4+ T cells from blood. The receptors come from a human donor with COVID-19. Both conserved end residues are part of each CDR3. The D gene is left open where the match is weak. Size is omitted from some rows. Given values are once, few, many or a class for expanded clones.

-,TRBJ1-4,TRBV2,TRBD1,TGTGCCAGCAGGGGGACAGGTAGAGAAAAACTGTTTTTT,CASRGTGREKLFF
-,TRBJ2-7,TRBV11-3,-,TGTGCCAGCAGCTTGACGGGAAACTCCTACGAGCAGTACTTC,CASSLTGNSYEQYF
few,TRBJ1-5,TRBV2,-,TGTGCCAGCAGTGTGGTTAGGGATAGCAATCAGCCCCAGCATTTT,CASSVVRDSNQPQHF
-,TRBJ1-1,TRBV7-2,-,TGTGCCAGCAGCTGGGAAGACAGGATCGTGACTGAAGCTTTCTTT,CASSWEDRIVTEAFF
-,TRBJ1-5,TRBV10-3,TRBD1,TGTGCCATCAGCTCCCGGGACAGTAGCAATCAGCCCCAGCATTTT,CAISSRDSSNQPQHF
-,TRBJ2-5,TRBV19,-,TGTGCCAGTAGTATAACAACTAGCCCGGGGACCCAGTACTTC,CASSITTSPGTQYF
-,TRBJ2-7,TRBV20-1,-,TGCAGTGCTCAGTGGCGGGGCGAGCAGTACTTC,CSAQWRGEQYF
few,TRBJ2-3,TRBV27,-,TGTGCCAGTCACGGACGGGGGGCGGGCACAGATACGCAGTATTTT,CASHGRGAGTDTQYF
few,TRBJ2-7,TRBV28,TRBD1,TGTGCCAGCAGTCCTCTCACAGGGGGATGGCCGAGCTCCTACGAGCAGTACTTC,CASSPLTGGWPSSYEQYF
-,TRBJ2-7,TRBV6-1,-,TGTGCCAGCAGTGACCCGCGGCAAGACCTAAGGTACGAGCAGTACTTC,CASSDPRQDLRYEQYF
-,TRBJ2-3,TRBV24-1,-,TGTGCCACCAGGGACAGACGCACAGATACGCAGTATTTT,CATRDRRTDTQYF
-,TRBJ2-7,TRBV10-3,-,TGTGCCATCAGGCCAGGGGAAGGCGAGCAGTACTTC,CAIRPGEGEQYF
-,TRBJ2-5,TRBV2,-,TGTGCCAGCAGTCCACAAGGGGTGTCAGAGACCCAGTACTTC,CASSPQGVSETQYF
-,TRBJ2-3,TRBV20-1,TRBD2,TGCAGTGCTAGCTATGGCGGGGGGGGAGATACGCAGTATTTT,CSASYGGGGDTQYF
few,TRBJ1-3,TRBV27,TRBD1,TGTGCCAGCAGTTTCTCCGGGACAGGGACTGGAAACACCATATATTTT,CASSFSGTGTGNTIYF
-,TRBJ1-6,TRBV2,-,TGTGCCACCAGGGGAGGGAGCTCCTATAATTCACCCCTCCACTTT,CATRGGSSYNSPLHF
-,TRBJ1-2,TRBV7-9,TRBD1,TGTGCCAGCAGCTTAGGGTGGACAGGGGATGGCTACACCTTC,CASSLGWTGDGYTF
few,TRBJ2-2,TRBV6-5,-,TGTGCCAGCAGTTACTCGTACACCGGGGAGCTGTTTTTT,CASSYSYTGELFF
-,TRBJ2-2,TRBV18,-,TGTGCCAGCTCACCACCGAACAGGAGCACCGGGGAGCTGTTTTTT,CASSPPNRSTGELFF
few,TRBJ2-2,TRBV6-2/TRBV6-3,TRBD2,TGTGCCAGCAGTTACAGCGGGGGGGCCCCCGGGGAGCTGTTTTTT,CASSYSGGAPGELFF
-,TRBJ2-5,TRBV19,-,TGTGCCAGTAGTCCTCAAAGGGGGGAGACCCAGTACTTC,CASSPQRGETQYF
-,TRBJ1-1,TRBV20-1,-,TGCAGTGCTAGAGATCCCAGTCACATGAACACTGAAGCTTTCTTT,CSARDPSHMNTEAFF
few,TRBJ2-5,TRBV20-1,TRBD2,TGCAGTGCTAGTCGGAGCGGGGGCCAAGAGACCCAGTACTTC,CSASRSGGQETQYF
-,TRBJ2-5,TRBV12-3/TRBV12-4,-,TGTGCCAGCAGGAAGACTAGGCTTGGGACCCAGTACTTC,CASRKTRLGTQYF
-,TRBJ1-1,TRBV5-1,-,TGCGCCAGCAGCTTGGCGGCTTTCTTT,CASSLAAFF
-,TRBJ2-7,TRBV6-1,-,TGTGCCAGCAGCCAACAGGGACGGTCCTACGAGCAGTACTTC,CASSQQGRSYEQYF
few,TRBJ1-2,TRBV11-3,-,TGTGCCAGCAGCGCCCCGGGGGGCGCAGCGGGCGGCTACACCTTC,CASSAPGGAAGGYTF
few,TRBJ2-7,TRBV7-3,-,TGTGCCAGCAGCTTATCACCGGGGAGGGAGCAGTACTTC,CASSLSPGREQYF
few,TRBJ1-2,TRBV6-1,-,TGTGCCAGCAGCCGGGTTCAGGACGGCTATGGCTACACCTTC,CASSRVQDGYGYTF
-,TRBJ1-6,TRBV5-4,-,TGTGCCAGCAGCTCGCTAGGACAGCCGAATTCACCCCTCCACTTT,CASSSLGQPNSPLHF
-,TRBJ2-5,TRBV4-3,TRBD1,TGCGCCAGCAGCCAAGATTCACAGGGGGCTTTTGGAGAGACCCAGTACTTC,CASSQDSQGAFGETQYF
-,TRBJ1-1,TRBV6-1,-,TGTGCCAGCAGTGAGGGACTCCGGCCTGCGACTGAAGCTTTCTTT,CASSEGLRPATEAFF
-,TRBJ1-2,TRBV19,-,TGTGCCAGTAGTATAGATCCACGGGGCAGGAACTATGGCTACACCTTC,CASSIDPRGRNYGYTF
-,TRBJ1-5,TRBV19,TRBD1,TGTGCCAGTAGTATAGAAGACAGGGGGCGAAGCAATCAGCCCCAGCATTTT,CASSIEDRGRSNQPQHF
few,TRBJ1-5,TRBV5-8,TRBD1,TGTGCCAGCAGCAGGGACAGGGGTAATCAGCCCCAGCATTTT,CASSRDRGNQPQHF
-,TRBJ2-2,TRBV11-3,-,TGTGCCAGCAGTTCTTCTGGGTGGGGAAGGAACACCGGGGAGCTGTTTTTT,CASSSSGWGRNTGELFF
-,TRBJ1-3,TRBV6-1,-,TGTGCCAGCAGGGGGACGGCAGAAAACACCATATATTTT,CASRGTAENTIYF
few,TRBJ1-3,TRBV7-8,-,TGTGCCAGCAGCTTAGCCAGGTCTCGCTCTGGAAACACCATATATTTT,CASSLARSRSGNTIYF
-,TRBJ1-5,TRBV12-3/TRBV12-4,-,TGTGCCAGCAGTTTAGCAGGGGTTGGGAGCAATCAGCCCCAGCATTTT,CASSLAGVGSNQPQHF
-,TRBJ2-3,TRBV11-3,-,TGTGCCAGCAGCTTGCAGGGGGGAGCAGATACGCAGTATTTT,CASSLQGGADTQYF
few,TRBJ1-1,TRBV20-1,TRBD1,TGCAGTGCGCCCCTGGGCGGGACAGGGGTTAGTTGGAACACTGAAGCTTTCTTT,CSAPLGGTGVSWNTEAFF
few,TRBJ1-2,TRBV12-3/TRBV12-4,-,TGTGCCAGCAGAATCTCCGGGACAAGGGACGGCTACACCTTC,CASRISGTRDGYTF
-,TRBJ2-1,TRBV4-3,TRBD1,TGCGCCAGCAGCCAAGATTTCGTTGGACAGGGACATGAGCAGTTCTTC,CASSQDFVGQGHEQFF
-,TRBJ1-2,TRBV7-2,TRBD1,TGTGCCAGCAGCTTAGATTTGGGACAGGGGGTCTTC,CASSLDLGQGVF
-,TRBJ1-5,TRBV19,-,TGTGCCAGTAGTAACCAGCGGGGACGTCCAAGATATAGCAATCAGCCCCAGCATTTT,CASSNQRGRPRYSNQPQHF
few,TRBJ2-5,TRBV11-1,-,TGTGCCAGCAGCTTACCCCTAGACTTCCAAGAGACCCAGTACTTC,CASSLPLDFQETQYF
medium-sized,TRBJ1-5,TRBV6-5,TRBD1,TGTGCCAGCAGTTACACGACAGGGCGCAATCAGCCCCAGCATTTT,CASSYTTGRNQPQHF
-,TRBJ1-1,TRBV6-1,TRBD1,TGTGCCAGCAGTCGGACAGGGGGCGTCCACACTGAAGCTTTCTTT,CASSRTGGVHTEAFF
few,TRBJ2-7,TRBV6-1,TRBD1,TGTGCCAGCAGCCGGGACAGGGCCTCCTACGAGCAGTACTTC,CASSRDRASYEQYF
-,TRBJ1-1,TRBV4-2,TRBD1,TGTGCCAGCAGCCAAAGGGGGCCGACTGAAGCTTTCTTT,CASSQRGPTEAFF
-,TRBJ2-3,TRBV7-9,-,TGTGCCAGCGGGGACACAGATACGCAGTATTTT,CASGDTDTQYF
few,TRBJ2-7,TRBV2,-,TGTGCCAGCGGCGAACAGGGTAACGAGCAGTACTTC,CASGEQGNEQYF
-,TRBJ1-5,TRBV7-2,-,TGTGCCAGCAGATCAGAATCGAGGAGCAATCAGCCCCAGCATTTT,CASRSESRSNQPQHF
few,TRBJ1-6,TRBV20-1,-,TGCAGTGCTAGAGATCTCACCGGGGTTAATTCACCCCTCCACTTT,CSARDLTGVNSPLHF
few,TRBJ1-2,TRBV2,TRBD1,TGTGCCAGCGTCCCCACCACAACTGACAGGGGTTTGTCCGGCTACACCTTC,CASVPTTTDRGLSGYTF
once,TRBJ1-5,TRBV20-1,-,TGCGGTGCTGGCGAATCAGGAAGGGGGGATCAGCCCCAGCATTTT,CGAGESGRGDQPQHF
-,TRBJ1-6,TRBV7-9,-,TGTGCCAGCACCTCCAATCCCGGGGTGTTGAGTAATTCACCCCTCCACTTT,CASTSNPGVLSNSPLHF
-,TRBJ2-1,TRBV14,-,TGTGCCAGCAGCCAAGTAGGGGGGAGCTCCTACAATGAGCAGTTCTTC,CASSQVGGSSYNEQFF